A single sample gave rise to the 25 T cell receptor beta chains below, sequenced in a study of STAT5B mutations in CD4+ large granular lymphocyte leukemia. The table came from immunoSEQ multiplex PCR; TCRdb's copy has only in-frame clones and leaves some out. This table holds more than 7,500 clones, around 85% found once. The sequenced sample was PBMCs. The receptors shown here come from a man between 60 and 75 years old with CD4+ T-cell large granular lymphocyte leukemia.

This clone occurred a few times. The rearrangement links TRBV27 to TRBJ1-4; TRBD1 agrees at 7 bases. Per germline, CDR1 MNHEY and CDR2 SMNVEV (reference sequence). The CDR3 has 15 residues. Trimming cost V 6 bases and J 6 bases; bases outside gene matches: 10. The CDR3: CASRPTGEAYEKLFF. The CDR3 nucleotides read TGTGCCAGCAGACCCACAGGGGAGGCATATGAAAAACTGTTTTTT.

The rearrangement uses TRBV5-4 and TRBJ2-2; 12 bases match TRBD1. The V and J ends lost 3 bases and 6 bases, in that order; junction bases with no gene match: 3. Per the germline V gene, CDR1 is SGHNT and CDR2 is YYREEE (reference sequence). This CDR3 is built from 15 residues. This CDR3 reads CASSSGQGAAGELFF. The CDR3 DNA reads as TGTGCCAGCAGCTCGGGACAGGGGGCGGCCGGGGAGCTGTTTTTT.

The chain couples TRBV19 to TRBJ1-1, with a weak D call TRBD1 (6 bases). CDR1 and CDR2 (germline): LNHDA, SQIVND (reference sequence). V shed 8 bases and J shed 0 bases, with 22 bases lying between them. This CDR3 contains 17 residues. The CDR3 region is CASLGLGAGFMNTEAFF. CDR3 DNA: TGTGCCAGTCTAGGGCTGGGGGCAGGGTTTATGAACACTGAAGCTTTCTTT.

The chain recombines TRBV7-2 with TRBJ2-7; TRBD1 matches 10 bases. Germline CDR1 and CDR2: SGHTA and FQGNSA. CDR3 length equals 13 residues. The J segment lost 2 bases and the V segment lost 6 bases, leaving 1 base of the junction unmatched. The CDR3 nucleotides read TGTGCCAGCAGGGGACAGGGGACCTACGAGCAGTACTTC. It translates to CASRGQGTYEQYF.

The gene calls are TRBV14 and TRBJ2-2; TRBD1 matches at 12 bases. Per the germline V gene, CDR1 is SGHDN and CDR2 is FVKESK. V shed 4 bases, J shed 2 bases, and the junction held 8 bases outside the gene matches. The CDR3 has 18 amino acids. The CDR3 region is CASSPGQGAFFNTGELFF. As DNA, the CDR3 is TGTGCCAGCAGCCCGGGACAGGGGGCCTTCTTTAACACCGGGGAGCTGTTTTTT.

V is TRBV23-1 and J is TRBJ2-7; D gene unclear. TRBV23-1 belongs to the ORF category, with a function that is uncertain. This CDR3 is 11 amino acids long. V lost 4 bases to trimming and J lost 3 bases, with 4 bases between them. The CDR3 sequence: CASSPHYEQYF. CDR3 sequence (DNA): TGCGCCAGCAGTCCTCACTACGAGCAGTACTTC.

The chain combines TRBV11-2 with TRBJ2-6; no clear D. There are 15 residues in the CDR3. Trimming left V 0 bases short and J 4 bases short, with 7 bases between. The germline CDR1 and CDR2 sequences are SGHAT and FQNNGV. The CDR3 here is CASSLEAGGANVLTF. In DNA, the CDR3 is TGTGCCAGCAGCTTAGAGGCTGGGGGGGCCAACGTCCTGACTTTC.

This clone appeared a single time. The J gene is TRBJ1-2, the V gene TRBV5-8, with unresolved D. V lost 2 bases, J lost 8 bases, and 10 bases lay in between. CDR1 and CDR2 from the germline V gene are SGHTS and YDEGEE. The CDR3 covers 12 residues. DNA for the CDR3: TGTGCCAGCAGCTTTCAGCTGCGCGGCTACACCTTC. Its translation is CASSFQLRGYTF.

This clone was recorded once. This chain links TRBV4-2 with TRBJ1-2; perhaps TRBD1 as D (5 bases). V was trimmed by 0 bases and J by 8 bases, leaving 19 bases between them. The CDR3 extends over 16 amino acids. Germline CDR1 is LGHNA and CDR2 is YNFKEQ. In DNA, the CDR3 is TGTGCCAGCAGCCAAGATCGGTGGAAAAGGGGAGGGGGCTACACCTTC. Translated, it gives CASSQDRWKRGGGYTF.

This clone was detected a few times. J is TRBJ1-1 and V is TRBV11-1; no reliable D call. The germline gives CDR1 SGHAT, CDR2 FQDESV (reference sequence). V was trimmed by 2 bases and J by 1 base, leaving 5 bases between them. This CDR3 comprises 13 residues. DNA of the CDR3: TGTGCCAGCAGCTTATACAGGAACACTGAAGCTTTCTTT. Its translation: CASSLYRNTEAFF.

CDR3 in DNA: TGTGCCTGGACCTTGGGAGGGGGACAGCCCCAGCATTTT. Translating gives CAWTLGGGQPQHF. J is TRBJ1-5 and V is TRBV30, with a possible D match to TRBD1 (6 bases). CDR1 is GTSNPN and CDR2 is SVGIG in the germline V gene (reference sequence). The V and J ends lost 4 bases and 7 bases respectively, with 14 bases between them. The CDR3 has 13 residues.

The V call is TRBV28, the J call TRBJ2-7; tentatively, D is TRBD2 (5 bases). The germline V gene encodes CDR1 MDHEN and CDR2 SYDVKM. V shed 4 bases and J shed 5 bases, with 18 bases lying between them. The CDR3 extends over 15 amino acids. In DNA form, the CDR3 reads TGTGCCAGCAGTTCGGATAGACCGAAGAGGGACGAGCAGTACTTC. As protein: CASSSDRPKRDEQYF.

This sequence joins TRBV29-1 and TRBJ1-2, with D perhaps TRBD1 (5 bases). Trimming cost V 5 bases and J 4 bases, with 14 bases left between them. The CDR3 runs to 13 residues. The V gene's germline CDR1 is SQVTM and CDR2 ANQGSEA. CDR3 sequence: CSVRQGASYGYTF. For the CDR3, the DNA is TGCAGCGTTCGGCAGGGAGCCAGCTATGGCTACACCTTC.

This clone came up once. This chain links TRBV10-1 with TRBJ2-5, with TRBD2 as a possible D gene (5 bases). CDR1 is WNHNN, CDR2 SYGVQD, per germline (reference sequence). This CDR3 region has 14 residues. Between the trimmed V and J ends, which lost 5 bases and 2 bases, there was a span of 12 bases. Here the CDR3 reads CASSPQTGQETQYF. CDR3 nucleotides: TGCGCCAGCAGTCCCCAGACGGGGCAAGAGACCCAGTACTTC.

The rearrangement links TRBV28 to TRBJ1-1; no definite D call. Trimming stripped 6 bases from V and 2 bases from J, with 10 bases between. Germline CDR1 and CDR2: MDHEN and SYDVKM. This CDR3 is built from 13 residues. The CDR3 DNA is TGTGCCAGCAGCCCTAGGCCAAACACTGAAGCTTTCTTT. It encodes CASSPRPNTEAFF.

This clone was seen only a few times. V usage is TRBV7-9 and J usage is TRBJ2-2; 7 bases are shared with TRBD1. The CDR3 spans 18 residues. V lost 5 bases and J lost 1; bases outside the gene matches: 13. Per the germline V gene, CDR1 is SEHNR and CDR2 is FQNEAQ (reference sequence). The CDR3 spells CASSPHRGPTENTGELFF. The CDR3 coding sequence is TGTGCCAGCAGCCCGCACAGGGGCCCGACTGAGAACACCGGGGAGCTGTTTTTT. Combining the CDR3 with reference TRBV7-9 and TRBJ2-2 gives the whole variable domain DTGVSQNPRHKITKRGQNVTFRCDPISEHNRLYWYRQTLGQGPEFLTYFQNEAQLEKSRLLSDRFSAERPKGSFSTLEIQRTEQGDSAMYLCASSPHRGPTENTGELFFGEGSRLTVL.

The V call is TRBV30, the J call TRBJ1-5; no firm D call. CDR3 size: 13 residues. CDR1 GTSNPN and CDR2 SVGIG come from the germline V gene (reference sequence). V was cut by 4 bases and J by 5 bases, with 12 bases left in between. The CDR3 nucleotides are TGTGCCTGGACCCGAGGACGGGATCAGCCCCAGCATTTT. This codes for CAWTRGRDQPQHF. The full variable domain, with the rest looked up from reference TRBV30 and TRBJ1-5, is SQTIHQWPATLVQPVGSPLSLECTVEGTSNPNLYWYRQAAGRGLQLLFYSVGIGQISSEVPQNLSASRPQDRQFILSSKKLLLSDSGFYLCAWTRGRDQPQHFGDGTRLSIL.

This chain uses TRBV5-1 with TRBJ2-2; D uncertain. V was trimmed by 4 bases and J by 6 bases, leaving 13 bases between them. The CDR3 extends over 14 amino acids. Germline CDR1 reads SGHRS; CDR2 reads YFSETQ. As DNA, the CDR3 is TGCGCCAGCAGCCTATCGGGTGTTTCCGGGGAGCTGTTTTTT. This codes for CASSLSGVSGELFF.

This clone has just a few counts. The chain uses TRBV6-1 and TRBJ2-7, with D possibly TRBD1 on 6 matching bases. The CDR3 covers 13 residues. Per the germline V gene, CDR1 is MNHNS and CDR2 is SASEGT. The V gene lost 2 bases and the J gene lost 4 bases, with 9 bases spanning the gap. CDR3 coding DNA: TGTGCCAGCAGTGAACAGGGGTTGTACGAGCAGTACTTC. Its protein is CASSEQGLYEQYF.

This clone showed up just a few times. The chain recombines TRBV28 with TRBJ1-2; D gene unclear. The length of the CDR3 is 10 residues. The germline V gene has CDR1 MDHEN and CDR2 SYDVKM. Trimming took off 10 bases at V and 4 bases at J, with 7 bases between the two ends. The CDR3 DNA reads TGTGCCACCATGAGCTATGGCTACACCTTC. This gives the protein CATMSYGYTF.

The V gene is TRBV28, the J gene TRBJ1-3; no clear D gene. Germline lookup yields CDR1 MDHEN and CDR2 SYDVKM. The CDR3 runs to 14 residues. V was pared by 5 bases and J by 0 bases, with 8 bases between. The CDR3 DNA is TGTGCCAGCAGTCGATTCACCTCTGGAAACACCATATATTTT. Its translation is CASSRFTSGNTIYF.

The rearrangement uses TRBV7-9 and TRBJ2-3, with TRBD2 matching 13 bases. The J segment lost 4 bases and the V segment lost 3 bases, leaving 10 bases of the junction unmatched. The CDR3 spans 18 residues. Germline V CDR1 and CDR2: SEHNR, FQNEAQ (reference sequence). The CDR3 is CASSFPLAGGPTPDTQYF. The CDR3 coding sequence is TGTGCCAGCAGCTTCCCACTAGCGGGAGGGCCTACCCCAGATACGCAGTATTTT.

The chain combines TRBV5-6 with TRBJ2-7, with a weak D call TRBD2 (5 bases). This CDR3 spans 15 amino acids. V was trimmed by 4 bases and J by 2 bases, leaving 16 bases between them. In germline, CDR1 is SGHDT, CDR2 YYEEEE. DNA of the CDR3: TGTGCCAGCAGCCTGGGAAGCGGAACCGCCTACGAGCAGTACTTC. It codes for CASSLGSGTAYEQYF.

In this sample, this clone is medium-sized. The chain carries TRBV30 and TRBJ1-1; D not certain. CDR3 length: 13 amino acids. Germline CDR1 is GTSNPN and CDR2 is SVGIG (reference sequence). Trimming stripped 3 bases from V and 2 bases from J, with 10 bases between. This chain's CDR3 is CAWRGQPNTEAFF. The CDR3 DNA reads TGTGCCTGGAGAGGGCAGCCAAACACTGAAGCTTTCTTT.

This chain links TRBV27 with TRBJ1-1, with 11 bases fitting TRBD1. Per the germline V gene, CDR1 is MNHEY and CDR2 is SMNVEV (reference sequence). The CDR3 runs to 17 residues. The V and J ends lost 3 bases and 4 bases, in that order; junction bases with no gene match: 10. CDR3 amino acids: CASSFHGQGALSTEAFF. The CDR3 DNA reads TGTGCCAGCAGTTTTCACGGACAGGGGGCGCTATCCACTGAAGCTTTCTTT.